This is a list of T cell receptor beta chains from one sample in a study of blood T cell repertoires in COVID-19. Clones were read by immunoSEQ multiplex PCR, and TCRdb kept only the in-frame ones, dropping some. The sample records just over 250,000 clones, around nine tenths being singletons. The sequencing input was peripheral blood. All receptors come from a man in his forties or fifties who had recovered from COVID-19. Each CDR3 is given with its conserved first and last residue. D genes are given only for firm matches. Clone size appears in some rows only: once, few, many, or a class for an expanded clone.

V	size	D	J	CDR3	DNA
TRBV6-4	.	.	TRBJ2-3	CASNLSGTQYF	TGTGCCAGCAACCTATCAGGCACGCAGTATTTT
TRBV6-5	.	.	TRBJ2-5	CASIPYQGIEETQYF	TGTGCCAGCATCCCGTACCAGGGGATTGAAGAGACCCAGTACTTC
TRBV6-5	.	.	TRBJ2-7	CASTLGGPPPLQQYF	TGTGCCAGCACCCTCGGGGGTCCGCCCCCTTTACAGCAGTACTTC
TRBV13	.	TRBD1	TRBJ2-7	CASSDRGGSYEQYF	TGTGCCAGCAGCGACAGGGGCGGGTCCTACGAGCAGTACTTC
TRBV5-1	.	TRBD2	TRBJ2-3	CASSTGLAGVGDTQYF	TGCGCCAGCAGCACTGGACTAGCGGGGGTTGGAGATACGCAGTATTTT
TRBV3-1/TRBV3-2	.	TRBD2	TRBJ2-3	CASSHGTSGSRTDTQYF	TGTGCCAGCAGCCACGGGACTAGCGGGAGTAGGACAGATACGCAGTATTTT
TRBV27	once	.	TRBJ2-7	CASIRSGLGSSYEQYF	TGTGCCAGCATAAGGTCGGGGTTGGGGAGCTCCTACGAGCAGTACTTC
TRBV5-1	.	TRBD2	TRBJ2-3	CASSTRPPTSGGTDTQYF	TGCGCCAGCAGCACCCGACCCCCGACTAGCGGGGGAACAGATACGCAGTATTTT
TRBV5-1	many	.	TRBJ1-1	CASSYGRSRGGTEAFF	TGCGCCAGCAGCTATGGACGGAGCAGAGGGGGAACTGAAGCTTTCTTT
TRBV7-3	few	.	TRBJ2-1	CASSPGAALGYNEQFF	TGTGCCAGCAGCCCGGGAGCAGCCTTGGGGTACAATGAGCAGTTCTTC
TRBV29-1	.	.	TRBJ1-1	CSVTGPTRKTEAFF	TGCAGCGTGACTGGCCCTACGAGGAAAACTGAAGCTTTCTTT
TRBV28	.	TRBD1	TRBJ2-7	CASSTGVPWEQYF	TGTGCCAGCAGTACAGGGGTGCCCTGGGAGCAGTACTTC
TRBV3-1/TRBV3-2	.	.	TRBJ2-7	CASSHVGGEQYF	TGTGCCAGCAGCCACGTCGGTGGCGAGCAGTACTTC
TRBV20-1	.	.	TRBJ2-5	CSASSVSETQYF	TGCAGTGCTAGTTCAGTGTCGGAGACCCAGTACTTC
TRBV4-2	.	TRBD2	TRBJ2-2	CASSQDVGTISRIGELFF	TGTGCCAGCAGCCAAGATGTCGGGACTATCTCGCGTATCGGGGAGCTGTTTTTT